Given below is one T cell receptor beta chain in context. Its antigen specificity is not known. No base quality information exists; no much larger clone differs at one position. The data originate from a study of control samples from healthy donors and cancer patients (dated by TCRdb to 2020 to 2021). Reading the germline V gene gives CDR1 MNHEY and CDR2 SVGAGI. Trimming at the junction amounts to 6 bases on V and 3 bases on J, and the germline ends lie 17 bases apart. Reading from cysteine to phenylalanine, the CDR3 counts 15 amino acids. Solely the CDR3 DNA is kept, with 45 bases framed from the first base. Receptor libraries were prepared by the immunoSEQ multiplex PCR assay. TCRdb re-hosts the immuneACCESS table, in-frame sequences only. Its copies lack some clones; in the studies checked, an unresolved V gene accounts for under half of them, and the cause for the rest is not known. The sample includes around 20,000 clones, with roughly 80% observed a single time. Clones ranked in the top ten supply under 35% of the sample.

Sequences were obtained from PBMCs. The receptor was derived from an elderly man with head and neck cancer. The sequence is built from TRBV6-5 and TRBJ1-1, with no reliable assignment of the D segment. The CDR3 reads CASSRLGLSHTEAFF. The DNA sequence is given as TGTGCCAGCAGCCGTCTGGGTCTCTCCCACACTGAAGCTTTCTTT.